The 26 T cell receptor beta chains reported below all come from one sample, sequenced in a study of blood T cell repertoires in COVID-19. Only in-frame clones appear in the TCRdb table, and some are missing; sequencing was by immunoSEQ multiplex PCR. The sample records fewer than 150,000 clones, around 84% being singletons. Sample: peripheral blood. These receptors were taken from a man aged 40-49 years with acute or convalescent COVID-19.

The V gene is TRBV9, the J gene TRBJ1-2; D possibly corresponds to TRBD1 (5 bases). V lost 5 bases and J lost 0, with 11 bases in between. The CDR3 is 14 residues long. Germline V lookup: CDR1 SGDLS, CDR2 YYNGEE. The CDR3 sequence: CASRGGDTNYGYTF. For the CDR3, the DNA is TGTGCCAGCAGAGGAGGGGATACTAACTATGGCTACACCTTC. The entire variable domain, with the rest obtained from reference TRBV9 and TRBJ1-2, is as follows: DSGVTQTPKHLITATGQRVTLRCSPRSGDLSVYWYQQSLDQGLQFLIQYYNGEERAKGNILERFSAQQFPDLHSELNLSSLELGDSALYFCASRGGDTNYGYTFGSGTRLTVV.

The chain joins TRBV9 to TRBJ2-6; D is uncertain. Trimming pared 3 bases from V and 0 bases from J, leaving 13 bases between. Germline CDR1 SGDLS, CDR2 YYNGEE. The CDR3 consists of 17 residues. The CDR3 region has the DNA TGTGCCAGCAGCGCCCTTTACCCGGTCTCTGGGGCCAACGTCCTGACTTTC. Residues: CASSALYPVSGANVLTF.

The V gene is TRBV30, the J gene TRBJ1-3, with TRBD1 matching over 9 bases. CDR3 size: 16 residues. V dropped 3 bases and J dropped 4; count of bases not matched to a gene: 10. Germline CDR1 and CDR2: GTSNPN and SVGIG (reference sequence). DNA for the CDR3: TGTGCCTGGAGGGAAAGGGGACAGGGTTCGGGAAACACCATATATTTT. Amino acid sequence: CAWRERGQGSGNTIYF.

The chain carries TRBV23-1 and TRBJ1-1, with D possibly matching TRBD1 (6 bases). TRBV23-1 falls under the ORF class, with uncertain function. The CDR3 has 16 amino acids. V was cut by 0 bases and J by 5 bases, with 16 bases left in between. CDR3 sequence (DNA): TGCGCCAGCAGTCAATCGTCTCCAGGGGTTAGAACTGAAGCTTTCTTT. Its translation is CASSQSSPGVRTEAFF.

The V gene is TRBV4-3, the J gene TRBJ2-3; unclear D gene. Germline-derived CDR1 and CDR2 are LGHNA and YSLEER. The V gene lost 3 bases and the J gene lost 1 base, with 14 bases spanning the gap. The CDR3 sequence is 16 residues long. CDR3 bases: TGCGCCAGCAGCCAGCAGGCCGCAATCGGCACAGATACGCAGTATTTT. It codes for CASSQQAAIGTDTQYF.

This chain links TRBV7-3 with TRBJ1-1; the D is unclear. The germline gives CDR1 SGHTA, CDR2 FQGTGA. The CDR3 has 15 residues. V was clipped by 5 bases and J by 1 base, with 14 bases between them. The CDR3 nucleotides read TGTGCCAGCAGCCCCCCGGGGTTACCGAACACTGAAGCTTTCTTT. Its translation: CASSPPGLPNTEAFF.

The rearrangement joins TRBV10-1 to TRBJ2-7; D call uncertain. The germline V gene encodes CDR1 WNHNN and CDR2 SYGVQD (reference sequence). CDR3 length: 15 amino acids. Trimming pared 3 bases from V and 7 bases from J, leaving 19 bases between. The DNA of the CDR3 is TGCGCCAGCAGTGATTTGAAGCGATCTACGATTGAGCAGTACTTC. The encoded protein is CASSDLKRSTIEQYF.

V gene TRBV11-2 combines with J gene TRBJ2-7, with D possibly TRBD2 on 5 matching bases. The CDR3 totals 13 residues. The germline CDR1 and CDR2 sequences are SGHAT and FQNNGV. Trimming removed 8 bases from V and 5 bases from J, with 16 bases in between. In DNA, the CDR3 is TGTGCCAGCTCCCCCGGCAGGCGGGACGAGCAGTACTTC. Its protein product is CASSPGRRDEQYF.

V usage is TRBV6-6 and J usage is TRBJ1-2, with D perhaps TRBD1 (5 bases). This CDR3 is 15 amino acids long. Germline values: CDR1 MNHNY, CDR2 SVGAGI (reference sequence). Trimming removed 4 bases from V and 4 bases from J, with 16 bases in between. The CDR3: CASSSPTEALYGYTF. Here the CDR3 DNA reads TGTGCCAGCAGTTCCCCGACAGAAGCACTCTATGGCTACACCTTC.

The chain joins TRBV5-1 to TRBJ2-3; possibly TRBD1 for D (5 bases). Germline V gene lookup returns CDR1 SGHRS and CDR2 YFSETQ. The CDR3 totals 13 residues. V lost 0 bases, J lost 4 bases, and 6 bases lay in between. CDR3 nucleotides: TGCGCCAGCAGCTTGGCAGGGCCAGATACGCAGTATTTT. Translating gives CASSLAGPDTQYF.

The genes are TRBV11-2 and TRBJ2-4, with 10 bases that match TRBD1. CDR3 length: 18 residues. The J segment lost 0 bases and the V segment lost 1 base, leaving 6 bases of the junction unmatched. Germline CDR1 and CDR2: SGHAT and FQNNGV. This chain's CDR3 is CASSLGDRGSAAKNIQYF. CDR3 nucleotides: TGTGCCAGCAGCTTAGGGGACAGGGGTTCAGCAGCCAAAAACATTCAGTACTTC.

As regards this clone: The sample carries other DNA sequences with the same CDR3. The genes are TRBV9 and TRBJ2-1; D is perhaps TRBD2 (7 bases). The CDR3 extends over 16 amino acids. Trimming shortened V by 0 bases and J by 8 bases, and 18 bases separated the two germline ends. Germline lookup yields CDR1 SGDLS and CDR2 YYNGEE. The CDR3 coding sequence is TGTGCCAGCAGCGTAGGGCTAGGGGGGGGCCAAGATGAGCAGTTCTTC. It codes for CASSVGLGGGQDEQFF. The full variable domain, completed using reference TRBV9 and TRBJ2-1, is DSGVTQTPKHLITATGQRVTLRCSPRSGDLSVYWYQQSLDQGLQFLIQYYNGEERAKGNILERFSAQQFPDLHSELNLSSLELGDSALYFCASSVGLGGGQDEQFFGPGTRLTVL.

The chain joins TRBV19 to TRBJ1-2; weak D call: TRBD1 (5 bases). The CDR3 runs 14 residues. Trimming cost V 1 base and J 7 bases, with 13 bases left between them. Germline CDR1 reads LNHDA; CDR2 reads SQIVND (reference sequence). The DNA of the CDR3 is TGTGCCAGTAGTATAGGCGCCAGGGCGAGTGGCTACACCTTC. Amino acid sequence: CASSIGARASGYTF.

There are a few counts of this clone. V is TRBV2 and J is TRBJ2-7; TRBD2 is a possible D gene (5 bases). Trimming stripped 6 bases from V and 4 bases from J, with 13 bases between. This CDR3 region has 13 residues. CDR1 and CDR2 from the germline V gene are SNHLY and FYNNEI. The CDR3 here is CASREPSGYEQYF. CDR3 nucleotide sequence: TGTGCCAGCAGAGAACCCTCGGGGTACGAGCAGTACTTC. Together with reference TRBV2 and TRBJ2-7, the CDR3 gives the full variable domain: EPEVTQTPSHQVTQMGQEVILRCVPISNHLYFYWYRQILGQKVEFLVSFYNNEISEKSEIFDDQFSVERPDGSNFTLKIRSTKLEDSAMYFCASREPSGYEQYFGPGTRLTVT.

The DNA for the CDR3 is TGTGCCATCACCCCAACGCCGACAGACAATGAGCAGTTCTTC. This gives the protein CAITPTPTDNEQFF. V gene TRBV10-3 combines with J gene TRBJ2-1, with D maybe TRBD1 (5 bases). The germline V gene has CDR1 ENHRY and CDR2 SYGVKD. V lost 7 bases and J lost 5, with 15 bases in between. The CDR3 has 14 residues.

This clone was seen more than once but under ten times. The V call is TRBV7-3, the J call TRBJ2-5; 7 bases line up with TRBD2. V dropped 2 bases and J dropped 1; count of bases not matched to a gene: 1. This CDR3 comprises 14 residues. Germline CDR1 and CDR2: SGHTA and FQGTGA. The CDR3 DNA follows: TGTGCCAGCAGCTTATCGGGGGGCCAAGAGACCCAGTACTTC. This gives the protein CASSLSGGQETQYF.

The V call is TRBV7-2, the J call TRBJ2-5; TRBD1 matches 11 bases. V trimming: 5 bases; J trimming: 3 bases; junction bases outside the gene matches: 5. CDR1 SGHTA and CDR2 FQGNSA come from the germline V gene. The CDR3 spans 15 residues. CDR3 loop: CASSLGTGGKETQYF. Written as DNA, the CDR3 is TGTGCCAGCAGCCTCGGGACAGGGGGTAAAGAGACCCAGTACTTC.

This chain uses TRBV18 with TRBJ2-3; 9 bases match TRBD1. This CDR3 has 18 residues. V was pared by 2 bases and J by 3 bases, with 12 bases of the junction left unmatched. Germline loops: CDR1 KGHSH, CDR2 LQKENI. CDR3 protein: CASSPVVPGTGYTDTQYF. The CDR3 DNA reads as TGTGCCAGCTCACCAGTGGTGCCCGGGACAGGGTATACAGATACGCAGTATTTT.

The rearrangement joins TRBV4-3 to TRBJ2-2, with D perhaps TRBD2 (5 bases). CDR1 is LGHNA and CDR2 is YSLEER in the germline V gene. Trimming removed 5 bases from V and 8 bases from J, with 9 bases in between. This CDR3 is built from 12 residues. In nucleotides, the CDR3 is TGCGCCAGCAGCTTAGGAGGTGGGGAGCTGTTTTTT. This gives the protein CASSLGGGELFF.

The chain couples TRBV4-3 to TRBJ2-7; a weak D match, TRBD2 (6 bases). Germline loops: CDR1 LGHNA, CDR2 YSLEER. CDR3 length: 14 residues. With 1 base removed from V and 6 bases from J, the gap between germline ends came to 13 bases. The CDR3 spells CASSQVERVAEQYF. The CDR3 DNA follows: TGCGCCAGCAGCCAAGTCGAGCGGGTTGCCGAGCAGTACTTC.

The chain couples TRBV7-9 to TRBJ2-7, with D possibly TRBD2 on 6 matching bases. Germline assignment: CDR1 SEHNR and CDR2 FQNEAQ (reference sequence). This CDR3 has 16 amino acids. Trimming removed 2 bases at V and 7 bases at J, with 21 bases between. CDR3 sequence (DNA): TGTGCCAGCAGCTTACGGGTTGGGGGTACTAGCTTTGAGCAGTACTTC. This encodes CASSLRVGGTSFEQYF.

CDR3 bases: TGTGCCAGCAGTTTTGGACACCGCTACGAGCAGTACTTC. This sequence encodes CASSFGHRYEQYF. This chain joins TRBV27 and TRBJ2-7; possible D gene TRBD1, 5 bases. The CDR3 extends over 13 amino acids. CDR1 and CDR2 from the germline V gene are MNHEY and SMNVEV (reference sequence). Between the trimmed V and J ends, which lost 3 bases and 3 bases, there was a span of 9 bases.

This clone was observed once. The chain joins TRBV19 to TRBJ1-2; 8 bases align to TRBD1. The CDR3 runs to 16 residues. CDR1 and CDR2 from the germline V gene are LNHDA and SQIVND (reference sequence). V dropped 5 bases and J dropped 3; count of bases not matched to a gene: 11. The CDR3 reads CASSSLGRGQDYGYTF. CDR3 sequence (DNA): TGTGCCAGTAGTTCCCTAGGCCGGGGACAGGACTATGGCTACACCTTC. Variable domain in full (rest from reference TRBV19 and TRBJ1-2): DGGITQSPKYLFRKEGQNVTLSCEQNLNHDAMYWYRQDPGQGLRLIYYSQIVNDFQKGDIAEGYSVSREKKESFPLTVTSAQKNPTAFYLCASSSLGRGQDYGYTFGSGTRLTVV.

V usage is TRBV5-4 and J usage is TRBJ1-2; D call uncertain. CDR3 size: 20 residues. Germline V gene sequence: CDR1 SGHNT, CDR2 YYREEE (reference sequence). Trimming took 4 bases from V and 2 from J, leaving 30 bases between them. The CDR3 protein is CASSRGPGVPGEFRNYGYTF. CDR3 DNA sequence: TGTGCCAGCAGCCGAGGTCCCGGGGTCCCTGGGGAGTTCCGAAACTATGGCTACACCTTC. The variable domain in full, completed from reference TRBV5-4 and TRBJ1-2, reads ETGVTQSPTHLIKTRGQQVTLRCSSQSGHNTVSWYQQALGQGPQFIFQYYREEENGRGNFPPRFSGLQFPNYSSELNVNALELDDSALYLCASSRGPGVPGEFRNYGYTFGSGTRLTVV.

This chain links TRBV19 with TRBJ1-6; D gene unclear. V lost 1 base to trimming and J lost 4 bases, with 20 bases between them. The CDR3 covers 19 residues. Per the germline V gene, CDR1 is LNHDA and CDR2 is SQIVND (reference sequence). DNA for the CDR3: TGTGCCAGTAGTATAGCGGCTGGCTCTAGGAGTTTTTATAATTCACCCCTCCACTTT. Protein sequence: CASSIAAGSRSFYNSPLHF.

The sample holds a few counts of this clone. The chain joins TRBV7-9 to TRBJ2-6, with 12 bases identical to TRBD1. V lost 6 bases to trimming and J lost 2 bases; unmatched junction nucleotides: 5. Germline CDR1 reads SEHNR; CDR2 reads FQNEAQ (reference sequence). The CDR3 extends over 17 amino acids. CDR3 sequence: CASRGQGAPTGANVLTF. The CDR3 DNA sequence: TGTGCCAGCAGGGGACAGGGGGCGCCGACTGGGGCCAACGTCCTGACTTTC.